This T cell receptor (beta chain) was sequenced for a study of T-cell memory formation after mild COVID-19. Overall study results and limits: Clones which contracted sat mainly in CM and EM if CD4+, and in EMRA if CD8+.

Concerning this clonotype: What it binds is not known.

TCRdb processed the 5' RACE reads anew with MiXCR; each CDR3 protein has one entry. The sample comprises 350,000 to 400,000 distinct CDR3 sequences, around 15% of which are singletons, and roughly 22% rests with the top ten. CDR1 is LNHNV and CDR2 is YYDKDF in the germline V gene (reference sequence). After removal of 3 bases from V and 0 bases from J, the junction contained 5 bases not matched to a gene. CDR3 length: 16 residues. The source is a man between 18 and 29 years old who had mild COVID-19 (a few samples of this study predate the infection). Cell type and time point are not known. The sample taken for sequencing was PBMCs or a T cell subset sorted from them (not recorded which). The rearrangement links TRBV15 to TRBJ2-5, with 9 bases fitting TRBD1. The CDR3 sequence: CATSSADRGYQETQYF. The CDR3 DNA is TGTGCCACCAGCAGCGCAGACAGGGGGTACCAAGAGACCCAGTACTTC.